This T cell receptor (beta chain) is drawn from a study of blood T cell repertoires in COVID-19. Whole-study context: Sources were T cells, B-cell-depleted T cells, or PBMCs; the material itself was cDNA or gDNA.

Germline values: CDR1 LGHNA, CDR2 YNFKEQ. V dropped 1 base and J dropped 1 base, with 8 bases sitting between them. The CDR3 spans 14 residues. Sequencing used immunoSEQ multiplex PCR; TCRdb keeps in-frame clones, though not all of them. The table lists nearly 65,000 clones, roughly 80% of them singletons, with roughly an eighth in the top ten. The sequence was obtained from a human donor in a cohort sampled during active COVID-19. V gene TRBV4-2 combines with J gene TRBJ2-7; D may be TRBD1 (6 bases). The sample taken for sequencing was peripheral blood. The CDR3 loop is CASSQGGQSYEQYF. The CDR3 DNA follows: TGTGCCAGCAGCCAAGGGGGGCAGTCCTACGAGCAGTACTTC.